The 5 T cell receptor beta chains reported below all come from one sample, sequenced in a study of blood T cell repertoires in COVID-19. Only in-frame clones appear in the TCRdb table, and some are missing; sequencing was by immunoSEQ multiplex PCR. Altogether 140,000 or so clones are present, 85% to 90% being singletons, with the ten largest covering roughly 12%. The sample comprised PBMCs or T cells enriched from blood (not recorded which). These TCRs come from a man aged 55 to 70 who had recovered from COVID-19.

The rearrangement links TRBV19 to TRBJ2-1; 7 nucleotides line up with TRBD2. Germline V gene data show CDR1 as LNHDA and CDR2 as SQIVND (reference sequence). Trimming at V came to 1 base and at J to 9 bases, leaving 18 bases not matched to a gene. CDR3 size: 18 residues. CDR3 nucleotides: TGTGCCAGTAGTATAGGGTTTGCGGGACTAACCCGTATACGTGAGCAGTTCTTC. It is translated as CASSIGFAGLTRIREQFF. The full variable domain, completed using reference TRBV19 and TRBJ2-1, is DGGITQSPKYLFRKEGQNVTLSCEQNLNHDAMYWYRQDPGQGLRLIYYSQIVNDFQKGDIAEGYSVSREKKESFPLTVTSAQKNPTAFYLCASSIGFAGLTRIREQFFGPGTRLTVL.

The V call is TRBV3-1 (or the pseudogene TRBV3-2), the J call TRBJ2-7; 14 bases are a match to TRBD2. Germline V CDR1 and CDR2: LGHDT, YNNKEL (reference sequence). J was trimmed by 7 bases and V by 2 bases; bases with no gene match: 7. The CDR3 has 16 residues. CDR3 in amino acids: CASSQLGLAGGGEQYF. In DNA form, the CDR3 reads TGTGCCAGCAGCCAACTTGGACTAGCGGGAGGCGGAGAGCAGTACTTC.

V is TRBV13 and J is TRBJ1-4, with 8 nucleotides matching TRBD1. The CDR3 has 16 residues. The ends lost 3 bases at V and 7 bases at J; junction bases unmatched: 10. Germline CDR1 and CDR2: PRHDT and FYEKMQ (reference sequence). CDR3 region: CASSLRQGAWVEKLFF. The CDR3 DNA is TGTGCCAGCAGCTTGCGGCAGGGGGCGTGGGTTGAAAAACTGTTTTTT.

In DNA form, the CDR3 reads TGTGCCAGCTCACCACCACTCCCGGACAGGGGCGTACTGTTTTTT. Protein product: CASSPPLPDRGVLFF. This chain uses TRBV18 with TRBJ1-4; TRBD1 matches 9 bases. Trimming removed 0 bases from V and 13 bases from J; junction bases left unmatched: 9. The CDR3 consists of 15 residues. The germline V gene encodes CDR1 KGHSH and CDR2 LQKENI.

V is TRBV28 and J is TRBJ1-2; 11 bases are a match to TRBD1. This CDR3 is 16 amino acids long. Germline CDR1 is MDHEN and CDR2 is SYDVKM. Germline trimming cut 5 bases from V and 9 bases from J; bases unmatched to any gene: 14. This chain's CDR3 is CASSPYRDRGYDSYTF. The DNA of the CDR3 is TGTGCCAGCAGTCCCTACCGGGACAGGGGGTATGATAGCTACACCTTC.